This T cell receptor beta chain derives from a study of T cell repertoires in ileal Crohn's disease. Study-level results: Postoperative endoscopy occurred within one year, median 6.9 months.

V lost 1 base to trimming and J lost 0 bases, with 5 bases between them. This CDR3 contains 14 residues. Germline V gene sequence: CDR1 SGHTA, CDR2 FQGNSA. The time point: neoterminal ileum biopsy at postoperative endoscopy, about 6 months after surgery. On this clone: Its antigen remains unknown.

This table comes from immunoSEQ multiplex PCR, and its TCRdb copy is limited to in-frame clones, with some not included. The data hold roughly 4,000 clones, with 85% observed a single time. The sequenced sample consisted of ileal tissue. The V call is TRBV7-2, the J call TRBJ2-3, with D unclear. The receptor was derived from an adult with Crohn's disease. For the CDR3, the DNA is TGTGCCAGCAGCTTAGTACGGAGCACAGATACGCAGTATTTT. This gives the protein CASSLVRSTDTQYF.